The present TCR beta chain was sequenced within a study of cytomegalovirus exposure and HLA in healthy donors. Researchers ran the PCR with 60 Vbeta and 13 Jbeta primers. Only in-frame clones appear in the TCRdb table, and some are missing; sequencing was by immunoSEQ multiplex PCR. The sample has about 180,000 clones; around 83% are singletons. Germline CDR1 is MNHEY and CDR2 is SVGAGI. The V segment lost 4 bases and the J segment 5 bases; nucleotides outside the gene matches: 4. The CDR3 extends over 15 amino acids. This rearrangement joins TRBV6-5 to TRBJ1-5, with 11 bases lining up with TRBD1. The source of this sequence is a girl aged 2-10 years in good health and CMV-seropositive. Material for sequencing was PBMCs. CDR3 protein: CASSSRDRGYQPQHF. The CDR3 nucleotides are TGTGCCAGCAGTTCCCGGGACAGGGGGTATCAGCCCCAGCATTTT.